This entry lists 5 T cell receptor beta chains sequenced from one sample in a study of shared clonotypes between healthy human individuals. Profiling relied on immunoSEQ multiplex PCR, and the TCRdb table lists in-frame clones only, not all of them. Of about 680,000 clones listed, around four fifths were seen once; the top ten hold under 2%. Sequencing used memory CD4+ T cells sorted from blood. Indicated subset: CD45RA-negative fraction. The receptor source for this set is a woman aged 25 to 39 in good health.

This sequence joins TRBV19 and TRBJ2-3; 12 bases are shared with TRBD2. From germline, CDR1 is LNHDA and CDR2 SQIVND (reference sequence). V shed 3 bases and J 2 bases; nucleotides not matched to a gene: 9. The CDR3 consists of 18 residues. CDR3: CASSMLAGGLGVTDTQYF. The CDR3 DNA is TGTGCCAGTAGTATGCTAGCGGGAGGGCTTGGGGTCACAGATACGCAGTATTTT.

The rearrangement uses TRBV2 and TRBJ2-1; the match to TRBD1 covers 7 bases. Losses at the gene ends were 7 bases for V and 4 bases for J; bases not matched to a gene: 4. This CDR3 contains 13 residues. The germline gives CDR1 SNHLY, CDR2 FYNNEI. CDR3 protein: CASTPDRYNEQFF. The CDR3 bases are TGTGCCAGCACCCCGGACAGGTACAATGAGCAGTTCTTC.

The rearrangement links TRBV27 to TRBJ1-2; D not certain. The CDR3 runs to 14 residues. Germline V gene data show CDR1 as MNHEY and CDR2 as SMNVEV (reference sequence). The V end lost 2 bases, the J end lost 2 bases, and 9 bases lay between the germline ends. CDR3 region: CASSLVVGNYGYTF. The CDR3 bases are TGTGCCAGCAGTTTAGTCGTAGGGAACTATGGCTACACCTTC.

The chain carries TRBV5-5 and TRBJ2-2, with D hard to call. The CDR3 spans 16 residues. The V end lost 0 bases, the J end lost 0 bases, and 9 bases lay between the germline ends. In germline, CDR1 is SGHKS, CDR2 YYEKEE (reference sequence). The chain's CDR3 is CASSLELTPNTGELFF. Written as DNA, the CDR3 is TGTGCCAGCAGCTTGGAGCTAACCCCGAACACCGGGGAGCTGTTTTTT.

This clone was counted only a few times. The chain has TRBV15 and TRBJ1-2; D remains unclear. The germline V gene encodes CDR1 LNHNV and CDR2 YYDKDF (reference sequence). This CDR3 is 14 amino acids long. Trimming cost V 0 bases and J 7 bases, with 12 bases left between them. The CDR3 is CATSRDTVSRGYTF. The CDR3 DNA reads TGTGCCACCAGCAGAGACACGGTTTCTCGTGGCTACACCTTC.